These T cell receptor beta chains were read from a single sample in a study of a mutant IDH1 vaccine in newly diagnosed glioma. Antigens for these TCRs are unknown. Measured with immunoSEQ multiplex PCR; TCRdb has only the in-frame clones, and not every one. The repertoire holds about 94,000 clones, with around 92% as singletons. The sample here was PBMCs, taken from a glioma patient whose treatment included an IDH1 peptide vaccine. Receptor source: a woman in her forties or fifties with glioma. Both conserved end residues are part of each CDR3. Fields, in order: J gene, V gene, clone size, D gene, CDR3 protein, CDR3 DNA. A D gene is named only where the DNA matches it firmly. Some rows mark clone size as missing; the rest say once, few, many or name a class of expanded clone.

j_call: TRBJ1-1; v_call: TRBV6-1; clone_size: NA; d_call: NA; cdr3_aa: CASSQTPNTEAFF; cdr3_nt: TGTGCCAGCAGTCAGACACCGAACACTGAGGCTTTCTTT
j_call: TRBJ2-7; v_call: TRBV10-2; clone_size: NA; d_call: NA; cdr3_aa: CASVKGPADEQYF; cdr3_nt: TGCGCCAGCGTGAAGGGGCCCGCGGACGAGCAGTACTTC
j_call: TRBJ2-7; v_call: TRBV14; clone_size: NA; d_call: NA; cdr3_aa: CASSATGLPYEQYF; cdr3_nt: TGTGCCAGCAGCGCGACGGGACTCCCCTACGAGCAGTACTTC
j_call: TRBJ2-7; v_call: TRBV19; clone_size: NA; d_call: TRBD1; cdr3_aa: CASRRTGEDGEQYF; cdr3_nt: TGTGCCAGTAGGCGGACAGGGGAAGATGGCGAGCAGTACTTC
j_call: TRBJ2-5; v_call: TRBV27; clone_size: NA; d_call: NA; cdr3_aa: CASSPLDLQETQYF; cdr3_nt: TGTGCCAGCAGTCCCCTAGATCTCCAAGAGACCCAGTACTTC
j_call: TRBJ2-3; v_call: TRBV2; clone_size: once; d_call: NA; cdr3_aa: CASAYTGADTQYF; cdr3_nt: TGTGCCAGCGCTTACACGGGGGCAGATACGCAGTATTTT
j_call: TRBJ1-4; v_call: TRBV6-1; clone_size: NA; d_call: NA; cdr3_aa: CASSPSGGEKLFF; cdr3_nt: TGTGCCAGCAGTCCTTCCGGGGGCGAAAAACTGTTTTTT
j_call: TRBJ1-1; v_call: TRBV5-6; clone_size: few; d_call: NA; cdr3_aa: CASSFLGGPEAFF; cdr3_nt: TGTGCCAGCAGCTTTCTGGGGGGCCCTGAAGCTTTCTTT
j_call: TRBJ2-7; v_call: TRBV9; clone_size: NA; d_call: TRBD2; cdr3_aa: CASSPRGAGDEQYF; cdr3_nt: TGTGCCAGCAGCCCTCGAGGAGCGGGGGACGAGCAGTACTTC
j_call: TRBJ2-1; v_call: TRBV30; clone_size: NA; d_call: TRBD2; cdr3_aa: CAWSGGLAGTREFF; cdr3_nt: TGTGCCTGGAGTGGGGGACTAGCGGGGACTCGGGAGTTCTTC